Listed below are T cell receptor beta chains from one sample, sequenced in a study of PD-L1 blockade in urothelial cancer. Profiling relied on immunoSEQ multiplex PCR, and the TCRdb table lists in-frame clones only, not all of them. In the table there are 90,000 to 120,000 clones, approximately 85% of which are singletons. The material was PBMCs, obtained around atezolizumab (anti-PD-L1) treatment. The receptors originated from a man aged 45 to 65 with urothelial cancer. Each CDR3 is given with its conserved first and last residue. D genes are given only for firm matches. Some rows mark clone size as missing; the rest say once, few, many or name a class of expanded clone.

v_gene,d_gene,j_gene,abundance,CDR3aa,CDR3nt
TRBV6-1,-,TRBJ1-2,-,CASRGTERGNYGYTF,TGTGCCAGCAGGGGGACCGAAAGGGGGAACTATGGCTACACCTTC
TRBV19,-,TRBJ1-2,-,CASKGRVNYGYTF,TGTGCCAGTAAGGGCAGGGTGAACTATGGCTACACCTTC
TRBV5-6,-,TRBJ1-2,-,CASSRQGVANYGYTF,TGTGCCAGCAGCCGGCAAGGGGTTGCTAACTATGGCTACACCTTC
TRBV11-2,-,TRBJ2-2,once,CASSSPQGSPGELFF,TGTGCCAGCAGCTCCCCCCAGGGATCCCCCGGGGAGCTGTTTTTT
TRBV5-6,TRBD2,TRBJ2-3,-,CASSLISSGSLSTDTQYF,TGTGCCAGCAGCTTGATTTCTAGCGGGAGCCTTAGCACAGATACGCAGTATTTT
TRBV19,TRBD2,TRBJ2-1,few,CATTTSGSYNEQFF,TGTGCCACAACGACTAGCGGGTCCTACAATGAGCAGTTCTTC
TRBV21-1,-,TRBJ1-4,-,CASSPQTAQRNEKLFF,TGTGCCAGCAGCCCTCAAACCGCGCAACGAAACGAAAAACTGTTTTTT
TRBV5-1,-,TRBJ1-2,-,CASSPGHNYGYTF,TGCGCCAGCAGCCCGGGTCATAACTATGGCTACACCTTC
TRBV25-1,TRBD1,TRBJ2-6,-,CASSGGTGGRGANVLTF,TGTGCCAGCAGTGGAGGGACAGGGGGAAGGGGGGCCAACGTCCTGACTTTC
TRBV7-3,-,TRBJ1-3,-,CASSLRARDSGNTIYF,TGTGCCAGCAGCTTAAGAGCCAGGGACTCTGGAAACACCATATATTTT
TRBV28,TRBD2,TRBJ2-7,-,CASSSAGLAALGQYF,TGTGCCAGCAGTTCAGCGGGACTAGCGGCTTTGGGGCAGTACTTC
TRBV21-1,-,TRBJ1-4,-,CASSKWRAEPNEKLFF,TGTGCCAGCAGCAAATGGAGAGCCGAGCCGAATGAAAAACTGTTTTTT
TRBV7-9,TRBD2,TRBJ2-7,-,CASSLGAGSGGLDEQYF,TGTGCCAGCAGCTTAGGGGCGGGGTCGGGAGGGCTGGACGAGCAGTACTTC
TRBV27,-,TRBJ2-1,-,CASRSPGSQSYNEQFF,TGTGCCAGCAGATCTCCAGGGTCGCAGTCCTACAATGAGCAGTTCTTC
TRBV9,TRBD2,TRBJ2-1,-,CASSVSGIYNEQFF,TGTGCCAGCAGCGTGAGCGGGATCTACAATGAGCAGTTCTTC
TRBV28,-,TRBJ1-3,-,CASSRPGGGSGNTIYF,TGTGCCAGCAGCCGCCCCGGGGGGGGCTCTGGAAACACCATATATTTT
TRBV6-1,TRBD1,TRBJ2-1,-,CATFYGTGYNEQFF,TGTGCCACGTTCTATGGGACAGGGTACAATGAGCAGTTCTTC
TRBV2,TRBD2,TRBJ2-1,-,CASTPGGLNYNEQFF,TGTGCCAGCACCCCGGGAGGGCTTAACTACAATGAGCAGTTCTTC
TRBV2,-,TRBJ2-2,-,CASSDYNPNTGELFF,TGTGCCAGCAGTGATTACAATCCGAACACCGGGGAGCTGTTTTTT
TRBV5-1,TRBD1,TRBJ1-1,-,CASHGTGTLISNTEAFF,TGCGCCAGCCACGGGACAGGGACATTGATATCGAACACTGAAGCTTTCTTT
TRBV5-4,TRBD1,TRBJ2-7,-,CASSLAGTGIYYEQYF,TGTGCCAGCAGCTTGGCCGGGACAGGGATTTATTACGAGCAGTACTTC
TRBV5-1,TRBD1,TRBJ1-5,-,CASSPGQGGQPQHF,TGCGCCAGCAGCCCAGGACAGGGTGGTCAGCCCCAGCATTTT
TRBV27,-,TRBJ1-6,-,CASSLNAVATYNSPLHF,TGTGCCAGCAGTTTAAATGCGGTTGCGACCTATAATTCACCCCTCCACTTT
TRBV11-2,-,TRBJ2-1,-,CASSQVSAATYNEQFF,TGTGCCAGCAGCCAGGTGAGTGCTGCCACCTACAATGAGCAGTTCTTC
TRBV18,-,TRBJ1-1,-,CASSPPVGGGNTEAFF,TGTGCCAGCTCACCTCCAGTGGGGGGAGGGAACACTGAAGCTTTCTTT
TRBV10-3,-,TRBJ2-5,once,CAISEPRETQYF,TGTGCCATCAGTGAGCCTCGAGAGACCCAGTACTTC
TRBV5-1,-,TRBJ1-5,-,CASSGGGANQPQHF,TGCGCCAGCAGCGGGGGGGGAGCAAATCAGCCCCAGCATTTT
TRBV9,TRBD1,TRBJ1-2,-,CASSVDLRGQGRGYTF,TGTGCCAGCAGCGTAGATTTAAGGGGACAGGGGCGGGGCTACACCTTC
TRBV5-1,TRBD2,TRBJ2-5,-,CASSLSSGRAQGETQYF,TGCGCCAGCAGCTTGTCTAGCGGGAGGGCCCAGGGTGAGACCCAGTACTTC
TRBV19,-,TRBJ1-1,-,CADYRVRSTEAFF,TGTGCGGATTACAGGGTACGTAGTACTGAAGCTTTCTTT
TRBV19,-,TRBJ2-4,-,CASSKASAKNIQYF,TGTGCCAGTAGTAAAGCTAGCGCCAAAAACATTCAGTACTTC
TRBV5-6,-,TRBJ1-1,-,CASSFEALTEAFF,TGTGCCAGCAGCTTCGAGGCCTTAACTGAAGCTTTCTTT
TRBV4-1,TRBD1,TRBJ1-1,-,CASSQGTGAWGTEAFF,TGCGCCAGCAGCCAAGGTACAGGGGCATGGGGGACTGAAGCTTTCTTT